Listed below are T cell receptor beta chains from one sample, sequenced in a study of shared clonotypes between healthy human individuals. Using immunoSEQ multiplex PCR, the repertoire was profiled, and TCRdb retains in-frame clones only, with some absent. The repertoire holds some 2.3 million clones, with 85% to 95% as singletons. The sequenced sample consisted of naive CD4+ T cells from PBMCs. All receptors come from a man aged 18 to 29 in good health. Some clones in this sample may be carry-over from other donors' samples. The conserved cysteine and the conserved F or W are not part of the CDR3 here.

>TRBV7-9|TRBJ1-5
ASSLGVQPQH
>TRBV11-2|TRBJ2-1
ASSLGLLGRANNEQF
>TRBV11-1|TRBJ2-5
ASSFARLAGGETQY
>TRBV5-4|TRBJ2-7
ASSLGPVGVGTYEQY
>TRBV5-1|TRBJ2-2
ASSRTGGEDTGELF
>TRBV2|TRBJ2-7
ASSWGGYEQY
>TRBV27|TRBJ2-1
ASWGTGAEYEQF
>TRBV7-2|TRBJ1-1
ASSNNRGAWVAF
>TRBV4-3|TRBJ2-7
ASSHGQTYEQY
>TRBV21-1|TRBJ2-3
ASSKQGLTATDTQY
>TRBV28|TRBJ1-6
ASSPGGRAYNSPLH
>TRBV6-6|TRBJ2-7
ASSYSTEYEQY
>TRBV5-4|TRBJ2-7
ASSAMQAYEQY
>TRBV28|TRBJ1-3
ASSSTTGYSGNTIY
>TRBV7-2|TRBJ2-1
ASSLAQATSVHEQF
>TRBV6-1|TRBJ1-5
ASRPQGGANQPQH
>TRBV18|TRBJ2-1
ASSPGLAGVGNEQF
>TRBV18|TRBJ1-3
ASSPAGSTGNTIY
>TRBV2|TRBJ1-4
AGRQRGTGN
>TRBV5-1|TRBJ2-3
ASALGGGDGTDTQY
>TRBV28|TRBJ2-1
ASSLSKGGHEQF
>TRBV27|TRBJ2-5
ASSVRVQETQY
>TRBV6-1|TRBJ2-7
ASSEGHPYEQY
>TRBV7-8|TRBJ2-7
ASSLTARYEQY
>TRBV5-8|TRBJ2-5
ASQFLGSETQY
>TRBV6-1|TRBJ1-1
ASSDLQGWGTEAF
>TRBV28|TRBJ2-3
ASSLYTDTQY
>TRBV30|TRBJ1-1
AWSRAGSNTEAF
>TRBV10-3|TRBJ1-1
AISEALVGQNTEAF
>TRBV2|TRBJ2-5
AGGEETQY
>TRBV28|TRBJ2-3
ASSLRLAGGPWNTQY
>TRBV27|TRBJ2-5
ASSPLGVGAQY
>TRBV18|TRBJ1-3
ASSPPGQHISGNTIY
>TRBV18|TRBJ2-2
ASSPVLGRPTGELF
>TRBV4-1|TRBJ2-5
ASSQGGVLGETQY
>TRBV9|TRBJ1-4
ASSVIPSEDEKLF
>TRBV5-6|TRBJ2-5
ASSVIGDQETQY
>TRBV27|TRBJ1-1
ASSSAGTANTEAF
>TRBV6-6|TRBJ2-7
ASSYRLAGNYEQY
>TRBV9|TRBJ2-6
ASSVVAGGVLVKSGANVLT
>TRBV30|TRBJ2-3
AWRDQDRRFRDTQY
>TRBV5-4|-
ASSSGTLSSYEQY